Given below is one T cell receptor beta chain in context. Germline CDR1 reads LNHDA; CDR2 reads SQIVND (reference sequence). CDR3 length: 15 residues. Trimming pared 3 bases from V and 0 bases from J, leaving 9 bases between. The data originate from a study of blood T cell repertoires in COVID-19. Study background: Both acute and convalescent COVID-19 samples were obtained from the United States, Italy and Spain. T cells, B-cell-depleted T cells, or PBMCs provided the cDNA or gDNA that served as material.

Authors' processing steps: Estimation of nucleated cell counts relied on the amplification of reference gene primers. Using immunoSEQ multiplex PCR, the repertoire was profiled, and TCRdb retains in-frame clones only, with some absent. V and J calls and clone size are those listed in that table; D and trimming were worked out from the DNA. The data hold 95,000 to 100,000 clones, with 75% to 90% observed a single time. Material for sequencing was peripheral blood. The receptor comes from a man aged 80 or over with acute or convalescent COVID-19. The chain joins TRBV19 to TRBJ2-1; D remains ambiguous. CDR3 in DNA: TGTGCCAGTAGTATGGCGGCCAGCTCCTACAATGAGCAGTTCTTC. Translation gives CASSMAASSYNEQFF.